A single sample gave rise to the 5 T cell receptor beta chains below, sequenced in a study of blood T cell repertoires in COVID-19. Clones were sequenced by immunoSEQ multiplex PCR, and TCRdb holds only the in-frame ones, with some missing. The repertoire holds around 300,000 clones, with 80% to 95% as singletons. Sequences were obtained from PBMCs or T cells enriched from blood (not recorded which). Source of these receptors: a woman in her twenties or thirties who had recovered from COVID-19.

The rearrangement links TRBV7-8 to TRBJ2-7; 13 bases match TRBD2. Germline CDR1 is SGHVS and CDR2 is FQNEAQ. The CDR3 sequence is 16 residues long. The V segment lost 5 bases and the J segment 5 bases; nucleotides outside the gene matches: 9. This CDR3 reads CASSVGGLAGSNEQYF. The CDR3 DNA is TGTGCCAGCAGCGTGGGGGGACTAGCGGGAAGCAACGAGCAGTACTTC.

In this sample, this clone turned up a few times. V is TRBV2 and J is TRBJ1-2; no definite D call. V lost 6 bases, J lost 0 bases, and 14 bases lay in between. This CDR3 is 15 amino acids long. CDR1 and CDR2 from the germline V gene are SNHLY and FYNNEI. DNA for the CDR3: TGTGCCAGCAGGCAACATACTACAACTAACTATGGCTACACCTTC. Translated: CASRQHTTTNYGYTF.

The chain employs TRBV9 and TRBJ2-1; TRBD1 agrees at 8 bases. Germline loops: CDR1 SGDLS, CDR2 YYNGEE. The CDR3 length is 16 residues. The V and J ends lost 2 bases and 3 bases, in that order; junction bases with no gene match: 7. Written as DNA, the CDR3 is TGTGCCAGCAGCGTGGGGGGACAGGATTTCTACAATGAGCAGTTCTTC. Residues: CASSVGGQDFYNEQFF.

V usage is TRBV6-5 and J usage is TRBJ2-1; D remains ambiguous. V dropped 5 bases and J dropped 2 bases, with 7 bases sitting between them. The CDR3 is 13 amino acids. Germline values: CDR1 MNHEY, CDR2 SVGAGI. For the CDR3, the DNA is TGTGCCAGCAGTACCATAGCCTACAATGAGCAGTTCTTC. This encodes CASSTIAYNEQFF.

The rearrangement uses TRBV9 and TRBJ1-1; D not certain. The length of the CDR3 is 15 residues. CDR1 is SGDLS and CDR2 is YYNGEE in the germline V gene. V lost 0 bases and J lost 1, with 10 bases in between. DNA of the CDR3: TGTGCCAGCAGCGTAGCTACAGCAGAGAACACTGAAGCTTTCTTT. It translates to CASSVATAENTEAFF.